These T cell receptor beta chains were read from a single sample in a study of T cell responses to AZD1222 COVID-19 vaccine. Profiling relied on immunoSEQ multiplex PCR, and the TCRdb table lists in-frame clones only, not all of them. The table has 130,000 to 150,000 clones, approximately 85% seen once; the top ten hold around 4.1%. Sequences were derived from peripheral blood, sampled on day 0 of MenACWY control vaccination. The receptors stem from an adult in good health. Both conserved end residues are part of each CDR3. The D gene is left open where the match is weak. Some rows have no size entry. The others give once, few or many, or a class for an expanded clone.

TRBD1	TRBV6-5	.	TRBJ2-2	CASSRTGTTGELFF	TGTGCCAGCAGTCGGACAGGAACCACCGGGGAGCTGTTTTTT
TRBD1	TRBV9	.	TRBJ1-5	CASSPGGPSNQPQHF	TGTGCCAGCAGCCCAGGGGGTCCAAGCAATCAGCCCCAGCATTTT
TRBD2	TRBV2	few	TRBJ2-3	CASRQTSGGITDTQYF	TGTGCCAGCAGGCAGACTAGCGGGGGTATCACAGATACGCAGTATTTT
.	TRBV2	.	TRBJ1-1	CASKGKRNTEAFF	TGTGCCAGCAAAGGAAAACGGAACACTGAAGCTTTCTTT
.	TRBV5-1	few	TRBJ2-7	CASSLAGQGMYEQYF	TGCGCCAGCAGCTTGGCCGGGCAGGGGATGTACGAGCAGTACTTC
.	TRBV19	.	TRBJ1-2	CASSTHDRNHYGYTF	TGTGCCAGTAGTACCCACGACAGAAACCACTATGGCTACACCTTC
TRBD2	TRBV4-1	.	TRBJ2-3	CASSQVGTSGATDTQYF	TGCGCCAGCAGCCAAGTCGGGACTAGCGGGGCGACAGATACGCAGTATTTT
.	TRBV6-5	once	TRBJ1-6	CASSYSTAPISPLHF	TGTGCCAGCAGTTACTCGACGGCCCCAATATCACCCCTCCACTTT
.	TRBV19	once	TRBJ1-2	CASGGTLNYGYTF	TGTGCCAGTGGAGGGACACTCAACTATGGCTACACCTTC
TRBD1	TRBV25-1	.	TRBJ1-6	CASSPSGGWGSPLHF	TGTGCCAGCAGCCCCTCAGGGGGATGGGGGTCACCCCTCCACTTT
TRBD1	TRBV29-1	.	TRBJ2-7	CSVAPGQGYEQYF	TGCAGCGTCGCCCCGGGACAGGGCTACGAGCAGTACTTC
TRBD1	TRBV16	.	TRBJ2-2	CASSRLDRGQSGELFF	TGTGCCAGCAGCCGATTGGACAGGGGGCAATCCGGGGAGCTGTTTTTT
.	TRBV6-5	once	TRBJ1-5	CASSTTGNQPQHF	TGTGCCAGCAGTACGACGGGGAATCAGCCCCAGCATTTT
.	TRBV7-6	.	TRBJ1-1	CASSLDARAPNTEAFF	TGTGCCAGCAGCTTAGATGCGAGGGCCCCGAACACTGAAGCTTTCTTT
.	TRBV7-9	.	TRBJ2-1	CASSLADRYNEQFF	TGTGCCAGCAGCTTAGCCGACAGATACAATGAGCAGTTCTTC
.	TRBV28	.	TRBJ1-1	CASSLGLNTEAFF	TGTGCCAGCAGTTTAGGACTGAACACTGAAGCTTTCTTT
.	TRBV28	.	TRBJ1-5	CASTLGGSGSNQPQHF	TGTGCCAGCACCTTGGGAGGGTCAGGTAGCAATCAGCCCCAGCATTTT